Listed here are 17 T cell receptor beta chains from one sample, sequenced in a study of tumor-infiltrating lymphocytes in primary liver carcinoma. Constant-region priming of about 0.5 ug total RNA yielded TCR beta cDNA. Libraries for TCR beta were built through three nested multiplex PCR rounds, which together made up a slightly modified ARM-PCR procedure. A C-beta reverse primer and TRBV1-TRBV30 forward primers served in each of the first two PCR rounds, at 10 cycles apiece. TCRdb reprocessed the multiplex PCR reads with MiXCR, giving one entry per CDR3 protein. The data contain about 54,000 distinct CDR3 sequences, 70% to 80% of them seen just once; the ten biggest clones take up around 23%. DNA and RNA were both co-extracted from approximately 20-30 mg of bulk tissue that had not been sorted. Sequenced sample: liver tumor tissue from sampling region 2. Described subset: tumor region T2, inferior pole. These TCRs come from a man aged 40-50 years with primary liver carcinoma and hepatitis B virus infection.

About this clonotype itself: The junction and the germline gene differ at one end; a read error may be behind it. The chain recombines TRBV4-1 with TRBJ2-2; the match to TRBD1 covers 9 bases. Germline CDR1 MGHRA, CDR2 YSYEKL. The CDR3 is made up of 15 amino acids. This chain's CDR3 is CASSRDRVFTGKLFF. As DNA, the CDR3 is TGCGCCAGTAGTCGGGACAGGGTCTTCACCGGGAAGCTGTTTTTT.

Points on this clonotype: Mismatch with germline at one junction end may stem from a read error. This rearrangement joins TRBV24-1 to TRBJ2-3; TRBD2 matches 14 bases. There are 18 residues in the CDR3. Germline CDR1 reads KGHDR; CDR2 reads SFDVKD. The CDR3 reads CATTLGPTSGRVPDAQYF. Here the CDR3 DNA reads TGTGCCACCACCCTGGGGCCGACTAGCGGGAGGGTGCCAGATGCGCAGTATTTT.

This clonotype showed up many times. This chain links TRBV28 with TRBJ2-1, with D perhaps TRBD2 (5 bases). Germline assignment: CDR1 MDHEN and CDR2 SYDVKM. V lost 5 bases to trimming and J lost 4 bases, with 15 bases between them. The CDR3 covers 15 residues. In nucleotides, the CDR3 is TGTGCCAGCAGTCCCCGCAGCGGTGCGTACAATGAGCAGTTCTTC. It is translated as CASSPRSGAYNEQFF. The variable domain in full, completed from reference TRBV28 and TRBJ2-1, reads DVKVTQSSRYLVKRTGEKVFLECVQDMDHENMFWYRQDPGLGLRLIYFSYDVKMKEKGDIPEGYSVSREKKERFSLILESASTNQTSMYLCASSPRSGAYNEQFFGPGTRLTVL.

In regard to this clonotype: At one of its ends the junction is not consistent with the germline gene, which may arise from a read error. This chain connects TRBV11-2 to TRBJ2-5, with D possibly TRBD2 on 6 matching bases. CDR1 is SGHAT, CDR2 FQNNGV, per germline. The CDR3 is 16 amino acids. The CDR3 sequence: CASRSRDSAHQATQYF. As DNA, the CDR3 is TGTGCCAGTAGATCCCGGGACTCGGCTCATCAAGCGACCCAGTACTTC.

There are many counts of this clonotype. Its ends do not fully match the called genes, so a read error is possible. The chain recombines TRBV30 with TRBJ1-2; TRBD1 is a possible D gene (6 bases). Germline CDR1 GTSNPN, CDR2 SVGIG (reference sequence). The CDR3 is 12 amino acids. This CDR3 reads CAWRLVGRGPFF. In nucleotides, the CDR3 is TGTGCCTGGAGGCTGGTCGGCAGGGGACCGTTTTTC.

CDR3 protein: CASSLYVGLAGGGYEQYF. The CDR3, as DNA: TGTGCCAGCAGCTTATACGTTGGACTGGCGGGAGGGGGTTACGAGCAGTACTTC. The V call is TRBV11-2, the J call TRBJ2-7, with 9 bases lining up with TRBD2. The trim removed 2 bases at V and 4 bases at J, leaving 15 bases unmatched. Germline-derived CDR1 and CDR2 are SGHAT and FQNNGV. This CDR3 has 18 residues.

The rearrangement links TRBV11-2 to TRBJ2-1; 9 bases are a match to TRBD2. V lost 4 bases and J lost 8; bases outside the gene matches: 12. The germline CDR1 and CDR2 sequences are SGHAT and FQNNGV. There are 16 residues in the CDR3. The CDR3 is CASSSHFSGRIYEQFF. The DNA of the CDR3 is TGTGCCAGCAGCTCGCACTTCAGCGGGAGGATCTATGAGCAGTTCTTC. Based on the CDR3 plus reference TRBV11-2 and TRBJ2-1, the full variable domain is EAGVAQSPRYKIIEKRQSVAFWCNPISGHATLYWYQQILGQGPKLLIQFQNNGVVDDSQLPKDRFSAERLKGVDSTLKIQPAKLEDSAVYLCASSSHFSGRIYEQFFGPGTRLTVL.

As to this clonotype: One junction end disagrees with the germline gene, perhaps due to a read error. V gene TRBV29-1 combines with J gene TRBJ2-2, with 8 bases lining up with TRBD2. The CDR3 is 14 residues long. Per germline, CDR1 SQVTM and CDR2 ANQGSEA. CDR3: CSAGGQGGTGDLLF. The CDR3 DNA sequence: TGCAGCGCGGGGGGGCAGGGAGGAACCGGGGACCTGCTTTTT.

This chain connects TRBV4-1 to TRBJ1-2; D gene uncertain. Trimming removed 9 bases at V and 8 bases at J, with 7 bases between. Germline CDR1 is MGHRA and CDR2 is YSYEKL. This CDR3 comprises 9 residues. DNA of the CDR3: TGCGCCAGTATACGGGGCTACACCTTC. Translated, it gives CASIRGYTF.

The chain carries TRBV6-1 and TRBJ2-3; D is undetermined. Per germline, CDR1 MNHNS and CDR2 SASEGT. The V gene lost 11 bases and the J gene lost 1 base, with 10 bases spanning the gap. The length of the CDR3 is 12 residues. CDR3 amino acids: CACCVRTDTQYF. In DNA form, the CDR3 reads TGTGCCTGCTGTGTCCGCACAGATACGCAGTATTTT.

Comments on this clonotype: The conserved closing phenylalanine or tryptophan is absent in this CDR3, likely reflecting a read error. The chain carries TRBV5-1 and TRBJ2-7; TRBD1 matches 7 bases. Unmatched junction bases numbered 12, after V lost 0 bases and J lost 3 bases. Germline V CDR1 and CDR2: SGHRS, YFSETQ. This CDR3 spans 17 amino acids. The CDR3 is CASSLGEGRDRLYEQYL. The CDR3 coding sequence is TGCGCCAGCAGCTTGGGAGAAGGTCGGGACAGACTCTACGAGCAGTACCTC.

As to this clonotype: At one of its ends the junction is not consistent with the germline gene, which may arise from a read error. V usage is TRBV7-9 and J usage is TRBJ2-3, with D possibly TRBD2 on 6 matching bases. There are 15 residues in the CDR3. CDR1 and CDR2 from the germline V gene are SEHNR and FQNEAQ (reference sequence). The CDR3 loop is CGSSWRDGYTDTRYF. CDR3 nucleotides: TGTGGCAGCAGCTGGAGGGACGGATACACAGATACGCGGTATTTT.

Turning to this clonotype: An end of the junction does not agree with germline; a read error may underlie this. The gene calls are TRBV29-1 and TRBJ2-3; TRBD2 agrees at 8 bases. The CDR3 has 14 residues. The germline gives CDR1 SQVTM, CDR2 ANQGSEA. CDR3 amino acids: CSVSGGPAGVTRYF. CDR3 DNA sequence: TGCAGCGTTTCGGGAGGGCCGGCGGGAGTTACGCGGTATTTT.

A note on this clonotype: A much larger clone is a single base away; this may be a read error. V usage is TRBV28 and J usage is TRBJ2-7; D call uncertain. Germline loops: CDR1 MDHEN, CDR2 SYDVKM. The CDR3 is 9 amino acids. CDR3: CVGFYEQYF. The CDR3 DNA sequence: TGTGTCGGGTTCTACGAGCAGTACTTC.

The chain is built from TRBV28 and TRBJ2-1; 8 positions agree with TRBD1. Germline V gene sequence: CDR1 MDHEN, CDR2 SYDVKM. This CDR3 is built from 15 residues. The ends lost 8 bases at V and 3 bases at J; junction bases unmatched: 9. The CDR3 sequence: CASDPGQAFYNEQFF. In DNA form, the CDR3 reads TGTGCCAGCGACCCGGGACAGGCCTTCTACAATGAGCAGTTCTTC.

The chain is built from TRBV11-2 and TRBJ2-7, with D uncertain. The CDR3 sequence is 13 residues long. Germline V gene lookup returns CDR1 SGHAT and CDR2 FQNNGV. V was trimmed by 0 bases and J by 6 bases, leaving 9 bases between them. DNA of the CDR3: TGTGCCAGCAGCTTAGACAGGCGCGTCGAGCAGTACTTC. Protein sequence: CASSLDRRVEQYF.

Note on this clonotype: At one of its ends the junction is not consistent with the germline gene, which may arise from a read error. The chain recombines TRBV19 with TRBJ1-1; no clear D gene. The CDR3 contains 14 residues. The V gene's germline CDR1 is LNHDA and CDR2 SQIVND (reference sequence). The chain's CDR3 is CASSIECRYTEAFF. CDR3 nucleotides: TGTGCCAGTAGCATAGAGTGCAGATACACTGAAGCTTTCTTT.